A selection of T cell receptor beta chains follows, all from one sample in a study of blood T cells in healthy people across ages. TCRdb fed the 5' RACE reads into MiXCR, producing one record per CDR3 protein. Of under 2,000,000 distinct CDR3 sequences detected, approximately 50% appear once; the ten largest clones hold approximately 2.1%. The source material was blood. These receptor sequences come from a woman aged 40 to 50 in good health. Each CDR3 is given with its conserved first and last residue. The D gene is left open where the match is weak. Clone size is shown for a subset of rows, as once, few, many or a class of expanded clone.

>-|TRBV10-3|12|-|TRBJ2-1
TGTGCCATCAGTGGTTCGTACAATGAGCAGTTCTTC
CAISGSYNEQFF
>-|TRBV20-1|14|few|TRBJ2-3
TGCAGTGCTAGAGAGCCTGCGAGTACAGATACGCAGTATTTT
CSAREPASTDTQYF
>-|TRBV5-1|12|-|TRBJ1-5
TGCGCCAGCAGCTCGATTTATCAGCCCCAGCATTTT
CASSSIYQPQHF
>TRBD2|TRBV6-2/TRBV6-3|15|few|TRBJ2-1
TGTGCCAGCAGTTACCGGGCGGGACTAAACAATGAGCAGTTCTTC
CASSYRAGLNNEQFF
>-|TRBV5-6|14|few|TRBJ2-7
TGTGCCAGCAGCTTGCAGGGATGGGCCTACGAGCAGTACTTC
CASSLQGWAYEQYF
>TRBD1|TRBV5-1|18|few|TRBJ2-7
TGCGCCAGCAGCTCGTCCCGGGACAGGGGGTTGAGCTCCTACGAGCAGTACTTC
CASSSSRDRGLSSYEQYF
>TRBD2|TRBV29-1|13|once|TRBJ2-2
TGCAGCGTTGCGGGGGGGCCGAGCGGGGAGCTGTTTTTT
CSVAGGPSGELFF
>-|TRBV3-1|12|-|TRBJ2-7
TGTGCCAGCAGCCAAGATCTTTTAGTACAGTACTTC
CASSQDLLVQYF
>-|TRBV5-1|16|-|TRBJ2-3
TGCGCCAGCAGCCTTCCAACCGGGACGAGAACAGATACGCAGTATTTT
CASSLPTGTRTDTQYF
>TRBD2|TRBV20-1|14|few|TRBJ2-5
TGCAGTGCAGAGCCGGGACTAGCGGATGAGACCCAGTACTTC
CSAEPGLADETQYF
>-|TRBV29-1|12|few|TRBJ2-1
TGCAGCGTTGTAATGGGGAACAATGAGCAGTTCTTC
CSVVMGNNEQFF
>-|TRBV15|12|few|TRBJ2-1
TGTGCCACCAGCAGAGATTGGAATGAGCAGTTCTTC
CATSRDWNEQFF
>-|TRBV27|13|-|TRBJ2-3
TGTGCCAGCACCAAGAAAGGTACAGATACGCAGTATTTT
CASTKKGTDTQYF
>-|TRBV27|16|-|TRBJ2-4
TGTGCCAGCACTCCCGGAAGCGGACTAGCCAAAAACATTCAGTACTTC
CASTPGSGLAKNIQYF
>-|TRBV2|15|-|TRBJ2-5
TGTGCCAGCTCCGCCCGAAGGCGGTCAACAGAGACCCAGTACTTC
CASSARRRSTETQYF
>TRBD2|TRBV20-1|16|-|TRBJ2-5
TGCAGTGCTGATCAGAATAGCGGGGGGCAAGAAGAGACCCAGTACTTC
CSADQNSGGQEETQYF
>-|TRBV20-1|15|few|TRBJ1-2
TGCAGTGCTAGGGACCAAGGGCGGTCTTACTATGGCTACACCTTC
CSARDQGRSYYGYTF
>-|TRBV20-1|15|-|TRBJ2-1
TGCAGTGCTAGAGATATAAGGGGGGCTGAGAATGAGCAGTTCTTC
CSARDIRGAENEQFF
>-|TRBV7-2|12|-|TRBJ2-5
TGTGCCAGCAGCTTAGCGTTTTCGCCCAAGTACTTC
CASSLAFSPKYF
>TRBD2|TRBV6-1|15|-|TRBJ2-5
TGTGCCAGCACACTCCTCACTAGCGGGGGAGAGACCCAGTACTTC
CASTLLTSGGETQYF
>-|TRBV12-3/TRBV12-4|13|few|TRBJ1-1
TGTGCCAGCAGTTGGGTCGAGGTCTCTGAAGCTTTCTTT
CASSWVEVSEAFF
>-|TRBV7-2|17|-|TRBJ1-5
TGTGCCAGCAGCTTAGAGGTTGCCCGGAGAGGCAATCAGCCCCAGCATTTT
CASSLEVARRGNQPQHF
>-|TRBV12-3/TRBV12-4|13|few|TRBJ1-2
TGTGCCAGCAGTTCGACAAAAACCTATGGCTACACCTTC
CASSSTKTYGYTF
>-|TRBV4-3|17|few|TRBJ2-4
TGCGCCAGCAGCCAATTACAGGGTGAGGGGGACAAAAACATTCAGTACTTC
CASSQLQGEGDKNIQYF
>-|TRBV20-1|13|few|TRBJ2-7
TGCAGTGCTCCGAGGGATACGGCGGACGAGCAGTACTTC
CSAPRDTADEQYF
>TRBD2|TRBV5-1|16|few|TRBJ2-1
TGCGCCAGCAGCTCGGGGGGGACTGGAAACAATGTTGTGCAGTTCTTC
CASSSGGTGNNVVQFF
>TRBD2|TRBV28|17|-|TRBJ2-3
TGTGCCAGCAGTATCCTAGCGGGGGGGCGTAGCACAGATACGCAGTATTTT
CASSILAGGRSTDTQYF
>-|TRBV5-1|15|few|TRBJ2-5
TGCGCCAGCAGCTTTACTGGCAGGGGCCAAGAGACCCAGTACTTC
CASSFTGRGQETQYF
>-|TRBV28|14|few|TRBJ2-7
TGTGCCAGCAGTCCGGACGGATTCAGGGGCGAGCAGTACTTC
CASSPDGFRGEQYF
>-|TRBV12-3/TRBV12-4|14|-|TRBJ1-5
TGTGCCAGCAGTCTAGGGACTTTGAATCAGCCCCAGCATTTT
CASSLGTLNQPQHF
>-|TRBV7-6|17|-|TRBJ1-6
TGTGCCAGCAGCTTGTCAAAGAGGGTCTCCTATAATTCACCCCTCCACTTT
CASSLSKRVSYNSPLHF
>TRBD1|TRBV6-2/TRBV6-3|16|-|TRBJ1-4
TGTGCCAGCAGGCAGCTCACCGGGACAGGGAGCGAAAAACTGTTTTTT
CASRQLTGTGSEKLFF
>-|TRBV16|14|few|TRBJ1-5
TGTGCCAGCAGCCTCGGACACCTTAATCAGCCCCAGCATTTT
CASSLGHLNQPQHF
>-|TRBV20-1|14|-|TRBJ2-5
TGCAGTGCTAGAGTCATCGCAAAGGGAGAGACCCAGTACTTC
CSARVIAKGETQYF
>TRBD1|TRBV7-6|18|-|TRBJ1-6
TGTGCCAGCAGCTTAGTTGGGACAGGGTCATCCTATAATTCACCCCTCCACTTT
CASSLVGTGSSYNSPLHF
>TRBD1|TRBV4-2|16|-|TRBJ1-2
TGTGCCAGCAGTCAGACGGGACAGGGCCTGGGGGATGGCTACACCTTC
CASSQTGQGLGDGYTF
>TRBD1|TRBV5-1|18|-|TRBJ2-1
TGCGCCAGCAGCCCCGATGGGAGACAGGGCTCAACCTACAATGAGCAGTTCTTC
CASSPDGRQGSTYNEQFF
>-|TRBV4-1|15|few|TRBJ2-5
TGCGCCAGCAGCCAAGTAGAGAGAACCCAAGAGACCCAGTACTTC
CASSQVERTQETQYF
>-|TRBV15|14|few|TRBJ1-6
TGTGCCACCGCAGCGGCTGTGGGGAATTCACCCCTCCACTTT
CATAAAVGNSPLHF
>-|TRBV5-1|15|few|TRBJ1-4
TGCGCCAGCAGCTTGTGGTGGGGAGTTAATGAAAAACTGTTTTTT
CASSLWWGVNEKLFF
>-|TRBV12-3/TRBV12-4|15|-|TRBJ2-1
TGTGCCAGCAGCCCTGTTATCGGAGGCTTGGGGGAGCAGTTCTTC
CASSPVIGGLGEQFF
>-|TRBV7-2|15|few|TRBJ2-1
TGTGCCAGCAGCTTCACTACCCCGGGGTACAATGAGCAGTTCTTC
CASSFTTPGYNEQFF